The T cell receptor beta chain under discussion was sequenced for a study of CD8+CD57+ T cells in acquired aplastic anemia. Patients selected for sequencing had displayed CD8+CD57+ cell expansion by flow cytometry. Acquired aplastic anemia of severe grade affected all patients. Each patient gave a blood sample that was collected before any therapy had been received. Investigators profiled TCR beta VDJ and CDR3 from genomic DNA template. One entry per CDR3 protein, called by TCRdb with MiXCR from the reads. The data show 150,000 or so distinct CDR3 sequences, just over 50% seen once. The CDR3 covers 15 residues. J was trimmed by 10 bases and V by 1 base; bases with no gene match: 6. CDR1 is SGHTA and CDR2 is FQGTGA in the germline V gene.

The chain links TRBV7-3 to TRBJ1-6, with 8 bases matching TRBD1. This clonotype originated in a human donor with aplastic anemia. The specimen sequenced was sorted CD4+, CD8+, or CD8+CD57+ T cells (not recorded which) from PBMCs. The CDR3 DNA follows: TGTGCCAGCAGCTTAAGTCAGGGGGCACAGTCACCCCTCCACTTT. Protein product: CASSLSQGAQSPLHF.